This TCR beta chain came from a study of T cells in Graves' hyperthyroidism and ophthalmopathy. RNA transcripts gave rise to amplified TCR beta CDR3 regions. Carried out on the TCR CDR3, a first-round RT-PCR used the HTBI primer set. Each CDR3 protein gets one entry after TCRdb re-called the multiplex PCR reads with MiXCR. The table records approximately 590,000 distinct CDR3 sequences, about a sixth of them present only once. A few counts support this clonotype. Its antigen is unidentified. Study-wide findings and caveats: Most expanded thyroid clonotypes above 0.001 recurred in blood. Model predictions of ophthalmopathy came a median roughly 6.7 months before onset.

V gave up 0 bases and J gave up 4 bases; unmatched junction bases: 5. Germline V gene data show CDR1 as ENHRY and CDR2 as SYGVKD. CDR3 size: 16 residues. The chain is built from TRBV10-3 and TRBJ2-3; 9 nucleotides agree with TRBD2. The sample consisted of blood. This receptor was taken from a woman aged 25 to 39 with Graves' hyperthyroidism. The CDR3 here is CAISESGSGSSDTQYF. The CDR3 coding sequence is TGTGCCATCAGTGAGTCGGGTAGCGGGAGTTCAGATACGCAGTATTTT.